These T cell receptor beta chains were read from a single sample in a study of T-cell memory formation after mild COVID-19. TCRdb reanalysed the 5' RACE reads using MiXCR and keeps one entry per CDR3 protein. This sample carries approximately 340,000 distinct CDR3 sequences, about 15% of them seen once, and the ten largest clones take 20% to 25%. Material: PBMCs or a T cell subset sorted from them (not recorded which). These receptors all come from a man in his late teens or twenties who had mild COVID-19 (a few samples of this study predate the infection). Cell type and time point are not known. CDR3s include the opening cysteine and the closing phenylalanine or tryptophan. D genes are given only for firm matches. Expanded clones are given a class, and other clones once, few, many or no size at all.

V	D	size	J	DNA	CDR3
TRBV6-1	NA	few	TRBJ1-2	TGTGCCAGCAGTGACAGGGTGACCTATGGCTACACCTTC	CASSDRVTYGYTF
TRBV24-1	TRBD1	NA	TRBJ2-2	TGTGCCACCAGCGCCCGGACAGGGGAAGCCGGGGAGCTGTTTTTT	CATSARTGEAGELFF
TRBV20-1	NA	few	TRBJ1-6	TGCAGTGCTAGAGAGGGGGCCGGGAATTCACCCCTCCACTTT	CSAREGAGNSPLHF
TRBV20-1	NA	few	TRBJ2-1	TGCAGTGCTACCCTAGCTCGTGAGCAGTTCTTC	CSATLAREQFF
TRBV7-9	NA	few	TRBJ1-1	TGTGCCAGCAGCTACCCAGGACACCTGAACACTGAAGCTTTCTTT	CASSYPGHLNTEAFF
TRBV6-2/TRBV6-3	NA	few	TRBJ2-4	TGTGCCAGCGGCGGAGAAAACATTCAGTACTTC	CASGGENIQYF
TRBV7-2	NA	NA	TRBJ2-1	TGTGCCAGCAGCTTGGCAATCTCCTACAATGAGCAGTTCTTC	CASSLAISYNEQFF
TRBV6-5	NA	NA	TRBJ1-3	TGTGCCAGCAGTTATAGCACAGCCCGACGTGGCACCATATATTTT	CASSYSTARRGTIYF
TRBV4-1	TRBD1	many	TRBJ1-1	TGCGCCAGCAGCCAACCGACAGGGGAGGATGAAGCTTTCTTT	CASSQPTGEDEAFF
TRBV6-2/TRBV6-3	NA	NA	TRBJ2-2	TGTGCCAGCAGTCCCGCGGGGGCGGTCGGGGAGCTGTATTTT	CASSPAGAVGELYF
TRBV20-1	NA	NA	TRBJ2-5	TGCAGTGCTAGAGCGGCTTTCCAAGAGACCCAGTACTTC	CSARAAFQETQYF